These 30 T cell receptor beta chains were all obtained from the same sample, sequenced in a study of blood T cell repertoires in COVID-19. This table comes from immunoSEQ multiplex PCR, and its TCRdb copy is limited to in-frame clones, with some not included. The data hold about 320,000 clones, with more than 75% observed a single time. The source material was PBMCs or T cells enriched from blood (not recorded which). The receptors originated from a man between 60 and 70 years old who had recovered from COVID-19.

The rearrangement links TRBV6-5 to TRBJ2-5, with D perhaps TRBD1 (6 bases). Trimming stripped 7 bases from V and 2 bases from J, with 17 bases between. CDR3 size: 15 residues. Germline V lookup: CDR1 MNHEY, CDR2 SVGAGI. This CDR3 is CASIGPTRGQETQYF. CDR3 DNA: TGTGCCAGCATCGGACCTACTAGGGGGCAAGAGACCCAGTACTTC.

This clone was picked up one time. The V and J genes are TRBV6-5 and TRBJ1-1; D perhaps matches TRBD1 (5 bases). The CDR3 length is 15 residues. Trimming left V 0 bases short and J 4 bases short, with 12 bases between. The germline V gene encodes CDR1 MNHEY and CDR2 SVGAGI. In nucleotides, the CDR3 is TGTGCCAGCAGTTACTCTGACAGCCCGGTCACTGAAGCTTTCTTT. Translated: CASSYSDSPVTEAFF.

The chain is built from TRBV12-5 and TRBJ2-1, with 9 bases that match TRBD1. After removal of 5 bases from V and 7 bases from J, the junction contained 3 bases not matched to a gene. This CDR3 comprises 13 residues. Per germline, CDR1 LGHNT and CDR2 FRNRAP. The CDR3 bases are TGTGCTAGTGGTCCCGACAGGGGGAATGAGCAGTTCTTC. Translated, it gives CASGPDRGNEQFF.

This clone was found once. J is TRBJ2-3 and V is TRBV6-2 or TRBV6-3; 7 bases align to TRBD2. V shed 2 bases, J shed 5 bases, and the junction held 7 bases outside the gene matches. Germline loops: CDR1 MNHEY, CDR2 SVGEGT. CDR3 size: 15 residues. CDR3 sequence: CASSYRGRNGDTQYF. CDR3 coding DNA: TGTGCCAGCAGTTACCGCGGGAGAAATGGAGATACGCAGTATTTT.

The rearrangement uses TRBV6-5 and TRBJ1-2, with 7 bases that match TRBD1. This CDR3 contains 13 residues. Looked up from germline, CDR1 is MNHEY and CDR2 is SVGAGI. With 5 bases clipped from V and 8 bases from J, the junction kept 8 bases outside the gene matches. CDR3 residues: CASSPSTGVGYTF. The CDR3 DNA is TGTGCCAGCAGTCCGTCCACAGGGGTGGGCTACACCTTC.

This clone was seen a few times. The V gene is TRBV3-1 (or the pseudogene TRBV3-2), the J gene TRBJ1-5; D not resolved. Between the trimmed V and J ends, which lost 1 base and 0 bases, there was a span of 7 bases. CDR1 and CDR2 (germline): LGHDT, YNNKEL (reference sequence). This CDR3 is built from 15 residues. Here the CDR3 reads CASSQGYYSNQPQHF. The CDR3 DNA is TGTGCCAGCAGCCAAGGGTACTATAGCAATCAGCCCCAGCATTTT.

CDR3 bases: TGTGCCAGCAGGGGTCAGGGGGCGCGAAATCAGCCCCAGCATTTT. Amino acids: CASRGQGARNQPQHF. V gene TRBV2 combines with J gene TRBJ1-5, with 8 bases fitting TRBD1. Germline CDR1 reads SNHLY; CDR2 reads FYNNEI. This CDR3 is built from 15 residues. Trimming took 6 bases from V and 4 from J; bases not matched to a gene: 8. Using reference TRBV2 and TRBJ1-5 for the parts outside the CDR3, the full variable domain is EPEVTQTPSHQVTQMGQEVILRCVPISNHLYFYWYRQILGQKVEFLVSFYNNEISEKSEIFDDQFSVERPDGSNFTLKIRSTKLEDSAMYFCASRGQGARNQPQHFGDGTRLSIL.

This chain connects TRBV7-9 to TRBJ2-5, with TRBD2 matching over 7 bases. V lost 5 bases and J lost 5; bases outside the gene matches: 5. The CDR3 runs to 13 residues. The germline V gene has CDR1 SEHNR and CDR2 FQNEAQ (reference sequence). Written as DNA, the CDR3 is TGTGCCAGCAGCCCTAGCGGCGTTGAGACCCAGTACTTC. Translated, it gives CASSPSGVETQYF.

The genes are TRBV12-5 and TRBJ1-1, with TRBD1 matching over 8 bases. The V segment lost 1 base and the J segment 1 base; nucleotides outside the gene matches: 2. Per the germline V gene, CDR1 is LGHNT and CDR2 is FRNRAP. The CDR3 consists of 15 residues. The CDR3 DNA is TGTGCTAGTGGTTTGGGACAGGGGACGAACACTGAAGCTTTCTTT. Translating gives CASGLGQGTNTEAFF. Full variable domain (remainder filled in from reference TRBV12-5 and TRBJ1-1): DARVTQTPRHKVTEMGQEVTMRCQPILGHNTVFWYRQTMMQGLELLAYFRNRAPLDDSGMPKDRFSAEMPDATLATLKIQPSEPRDSAVYFCASGLGQGTNTEAFFGQGTRLTVV.

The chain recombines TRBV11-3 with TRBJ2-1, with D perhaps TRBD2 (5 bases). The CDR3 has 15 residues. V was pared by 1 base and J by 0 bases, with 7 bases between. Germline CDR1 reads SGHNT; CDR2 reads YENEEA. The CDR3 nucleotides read TGTGCCAGCAGCTTAGGAGGGAGCTCCTACAATGAGCAGTTCTTC. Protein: CASSLGGSSYNEQFF.

CDR3 coding DNA: TGTGCCAGCAGCCCGACCGACTTCCGGGACAGGGGTCAAGAGACCCAGTACTTC. Amino acids: CASSPTDFRDRGQETQYF. This sequence joins TRBV5-5 and TRBJ2-5; TRBD1 matches 10 bases. The CDR3 is made up of 18 amino acids. J gave up 2 bases and V 4 bases, and 14 bases lay outside the gene matches. Germline V CDR1 and CDR2: SGHKS, YYEKEE (reference sequence). The entire variable domain, with the rest obtained from reference TRBV5-5 and TRBJ2-5, is as follows: DAGVTQSPTHLIKTRGQQVTLRCSPISGHKSVSWYQQVLGQGPQFIFQYYEKEERGRGNFPDRFSARQFPNYSSELNVNALLLGDSALYLCASSPTDFRDRGQETQYFGPGTRLLVL.

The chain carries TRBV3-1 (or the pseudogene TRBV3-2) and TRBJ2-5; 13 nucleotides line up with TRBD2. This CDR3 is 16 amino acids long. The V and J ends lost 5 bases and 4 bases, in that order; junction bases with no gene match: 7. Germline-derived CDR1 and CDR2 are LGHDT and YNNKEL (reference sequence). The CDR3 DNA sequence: TGTGCCAGCAGCAAGAGACTAGCGGGGGGTGTAGAGACCCAGTACTTC. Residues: CASSKRLAGGVETQYF.

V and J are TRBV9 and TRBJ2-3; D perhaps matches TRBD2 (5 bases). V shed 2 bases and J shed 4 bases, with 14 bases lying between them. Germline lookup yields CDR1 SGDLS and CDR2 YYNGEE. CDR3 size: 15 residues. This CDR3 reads CASSVGGFPPDTQYF. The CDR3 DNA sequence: TGTGCCAGCAGCGTTGGAGGATTTCCCCCAGATACGCAGTATTTT.

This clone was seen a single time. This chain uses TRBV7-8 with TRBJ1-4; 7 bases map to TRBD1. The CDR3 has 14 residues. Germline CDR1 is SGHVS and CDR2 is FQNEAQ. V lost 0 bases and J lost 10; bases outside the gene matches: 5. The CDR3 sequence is CASSLAGTVAKLFF. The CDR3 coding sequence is TGTGCCAGCAGCTTAGCAGGGACAGTGGCAAAACTGTTTTTT.

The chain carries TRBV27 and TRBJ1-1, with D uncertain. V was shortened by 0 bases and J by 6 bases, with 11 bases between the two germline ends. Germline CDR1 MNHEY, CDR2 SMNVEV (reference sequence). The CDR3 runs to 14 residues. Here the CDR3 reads CASSLSGRAAEAFF. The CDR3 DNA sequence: TGTGCCAGCAGTTTATCAGGGCGGGCCGCTGAAGCTTTCTTT.

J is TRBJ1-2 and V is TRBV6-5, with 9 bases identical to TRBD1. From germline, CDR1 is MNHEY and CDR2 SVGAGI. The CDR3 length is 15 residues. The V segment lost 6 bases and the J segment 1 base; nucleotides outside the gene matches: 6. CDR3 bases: TGTGCCAGCAGAAGGGACAGGGATTTTAACTATGGCTACACCTTC. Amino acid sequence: CASRRDRDFNYGYTF.

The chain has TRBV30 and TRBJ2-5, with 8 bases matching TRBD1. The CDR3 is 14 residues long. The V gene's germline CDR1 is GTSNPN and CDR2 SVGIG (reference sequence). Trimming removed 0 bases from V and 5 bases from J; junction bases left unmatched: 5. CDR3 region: CAWSVGRGRETQYF. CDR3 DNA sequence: TGTGCCTGGAGTGTGGGCAGGGGGCGTGAGACCCAGTACTTC.

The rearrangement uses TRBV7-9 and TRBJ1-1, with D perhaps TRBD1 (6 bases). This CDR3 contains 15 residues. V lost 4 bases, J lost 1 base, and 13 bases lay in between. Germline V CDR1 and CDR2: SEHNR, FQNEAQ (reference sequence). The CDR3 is CASSSRMDRNTEAFF. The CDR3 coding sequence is TGTGCCAGCAGCTCAAGGATGGACAGGAACACTGAAGCTTTCTTT.

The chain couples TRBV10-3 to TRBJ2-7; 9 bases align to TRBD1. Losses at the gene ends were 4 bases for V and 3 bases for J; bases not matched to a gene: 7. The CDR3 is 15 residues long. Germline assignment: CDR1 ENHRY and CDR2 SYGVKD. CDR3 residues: CAISGGTGRNYEQYF. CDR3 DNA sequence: TGTGCCATCAGTGGGGGGACAGGGAGAAACTACGAGCAGTACTTC.

CDR3: CASSYVQIYEQYF. The CDR3 coding sequence is TGTGCCAGCAGTTACGTCCAGATCTACGAGCAGTACTTC. The chain couples TRBV6-2 or TRBV6-3 to TRBJ2-7; D is undetermined. V was trimmed by 2 bases and J by 3 bases, leaving 8 bases between them. The CDR3 covers 13 residues. Germline assignment: CDR1 MNHEY and CDR2 SVGEGT.

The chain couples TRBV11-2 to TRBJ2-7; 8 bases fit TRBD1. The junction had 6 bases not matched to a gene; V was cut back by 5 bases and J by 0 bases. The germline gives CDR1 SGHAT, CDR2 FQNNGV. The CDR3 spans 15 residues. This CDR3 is CASSPRGQASYEQYF. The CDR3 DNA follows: TGTGCCAGCAGCCCGCGGGGACAGGCCTCCTACGAGCAGTACTTC.

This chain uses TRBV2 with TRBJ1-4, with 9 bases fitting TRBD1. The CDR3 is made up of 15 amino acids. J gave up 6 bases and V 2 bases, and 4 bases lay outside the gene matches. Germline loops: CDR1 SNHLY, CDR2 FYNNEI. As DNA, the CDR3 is TGTGCCAGCAGTGAACCAGGACAGGGGTATGAAAAACTGTTTTTT. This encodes CASSEPGQGYEKLFF.

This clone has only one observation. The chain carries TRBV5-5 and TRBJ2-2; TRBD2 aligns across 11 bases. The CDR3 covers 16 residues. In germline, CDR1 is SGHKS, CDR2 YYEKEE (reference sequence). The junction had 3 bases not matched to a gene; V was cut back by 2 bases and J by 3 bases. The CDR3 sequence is CASSLLAGEYTGELFF. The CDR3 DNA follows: TGTGCCAGCAGCTTACTAGCGGGAGAGTACACCGGGGAGCTGTTTTTT.

CDR3 sequence: CASSPTATSYGELFF. CDR3 in DNA: TGCGCCAGCAGCCCTACTGCTACCTCCTACGGGGAGCTGTTTTTT. The chain carries TRBV5-1 and TRBJ2-2; D uncertain. V shed 4 bases and J shed 7 bases, with 17 bases lying between them. Germline CDR1 is SGHRS and CDR2 is YFSETQ. The CDR3 sequence is 15 residues long.

The CDR3 DNA reads as TGTGCCAGCAGTTCGGCGACAGGACCAGCGCATTTT. Protein product: CASSSATGPAHF. The chain has TRBV27 and TRBJ1-5; D is perhaps TRBD1 (6 bases). V dropped 4 bases and J dropped 15 bases, with 16 bases sitting between them. CDR1 is MNHEY and CDR2 is SMNVEV in the germline V gene (reference sequence). The CDR3 covers 12 residues.

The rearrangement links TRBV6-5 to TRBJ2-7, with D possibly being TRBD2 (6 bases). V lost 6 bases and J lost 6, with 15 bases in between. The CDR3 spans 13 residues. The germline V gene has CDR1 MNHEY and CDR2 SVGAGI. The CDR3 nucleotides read TGTGCCAGCAGCCCGGACTACGTTGGCGAGCAGTACTTC. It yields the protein CASSPDYVGEQYF.

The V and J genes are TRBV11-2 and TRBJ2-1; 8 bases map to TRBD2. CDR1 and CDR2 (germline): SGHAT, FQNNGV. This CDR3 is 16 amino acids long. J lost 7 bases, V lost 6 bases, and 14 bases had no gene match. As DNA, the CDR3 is TGTGCCAGCAGACGACCCGGGGCGGGGGGCATGAATGAGCAGTTCTTC. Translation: CASRRPGAGGMNEQFF. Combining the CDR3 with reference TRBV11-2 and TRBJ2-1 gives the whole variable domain EAGVAQSPRYKIIEKRQSVAFWCNPISGHATLYWYQQILGQGPKLLIQFQNNGVVDDSQLPKDRFSAERLKGVDSTLKIQPAKLEDSAVYLCASRRPGAGGMNEQFFGPGTRLTVL.

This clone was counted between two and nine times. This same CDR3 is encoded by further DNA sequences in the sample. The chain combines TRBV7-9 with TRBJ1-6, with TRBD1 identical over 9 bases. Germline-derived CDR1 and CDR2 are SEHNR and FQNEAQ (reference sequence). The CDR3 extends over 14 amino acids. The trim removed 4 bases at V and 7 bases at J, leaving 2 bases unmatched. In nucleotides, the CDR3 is TGTGCCAGCAGCTCCGGGACAGGGAATTCACCCCTCCACTTT. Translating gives CASSSGTGNSPLHF.

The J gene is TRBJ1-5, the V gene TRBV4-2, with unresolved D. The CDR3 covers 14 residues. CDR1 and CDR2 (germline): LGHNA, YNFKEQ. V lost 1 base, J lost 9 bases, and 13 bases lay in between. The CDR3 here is CASSQGTAAGPQHF. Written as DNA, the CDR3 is TGTGCCAGCAGCCAAGGGACTGCCGCGGGGCCCCAGCATTTT.

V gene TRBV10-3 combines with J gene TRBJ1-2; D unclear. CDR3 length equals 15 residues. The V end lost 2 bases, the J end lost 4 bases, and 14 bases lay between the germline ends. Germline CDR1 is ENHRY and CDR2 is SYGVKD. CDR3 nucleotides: TGTGCCATCAGTGAGACAGAGAGATTGATCTATGGCTACACCTTC. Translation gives CAISETERLIYGYTF.